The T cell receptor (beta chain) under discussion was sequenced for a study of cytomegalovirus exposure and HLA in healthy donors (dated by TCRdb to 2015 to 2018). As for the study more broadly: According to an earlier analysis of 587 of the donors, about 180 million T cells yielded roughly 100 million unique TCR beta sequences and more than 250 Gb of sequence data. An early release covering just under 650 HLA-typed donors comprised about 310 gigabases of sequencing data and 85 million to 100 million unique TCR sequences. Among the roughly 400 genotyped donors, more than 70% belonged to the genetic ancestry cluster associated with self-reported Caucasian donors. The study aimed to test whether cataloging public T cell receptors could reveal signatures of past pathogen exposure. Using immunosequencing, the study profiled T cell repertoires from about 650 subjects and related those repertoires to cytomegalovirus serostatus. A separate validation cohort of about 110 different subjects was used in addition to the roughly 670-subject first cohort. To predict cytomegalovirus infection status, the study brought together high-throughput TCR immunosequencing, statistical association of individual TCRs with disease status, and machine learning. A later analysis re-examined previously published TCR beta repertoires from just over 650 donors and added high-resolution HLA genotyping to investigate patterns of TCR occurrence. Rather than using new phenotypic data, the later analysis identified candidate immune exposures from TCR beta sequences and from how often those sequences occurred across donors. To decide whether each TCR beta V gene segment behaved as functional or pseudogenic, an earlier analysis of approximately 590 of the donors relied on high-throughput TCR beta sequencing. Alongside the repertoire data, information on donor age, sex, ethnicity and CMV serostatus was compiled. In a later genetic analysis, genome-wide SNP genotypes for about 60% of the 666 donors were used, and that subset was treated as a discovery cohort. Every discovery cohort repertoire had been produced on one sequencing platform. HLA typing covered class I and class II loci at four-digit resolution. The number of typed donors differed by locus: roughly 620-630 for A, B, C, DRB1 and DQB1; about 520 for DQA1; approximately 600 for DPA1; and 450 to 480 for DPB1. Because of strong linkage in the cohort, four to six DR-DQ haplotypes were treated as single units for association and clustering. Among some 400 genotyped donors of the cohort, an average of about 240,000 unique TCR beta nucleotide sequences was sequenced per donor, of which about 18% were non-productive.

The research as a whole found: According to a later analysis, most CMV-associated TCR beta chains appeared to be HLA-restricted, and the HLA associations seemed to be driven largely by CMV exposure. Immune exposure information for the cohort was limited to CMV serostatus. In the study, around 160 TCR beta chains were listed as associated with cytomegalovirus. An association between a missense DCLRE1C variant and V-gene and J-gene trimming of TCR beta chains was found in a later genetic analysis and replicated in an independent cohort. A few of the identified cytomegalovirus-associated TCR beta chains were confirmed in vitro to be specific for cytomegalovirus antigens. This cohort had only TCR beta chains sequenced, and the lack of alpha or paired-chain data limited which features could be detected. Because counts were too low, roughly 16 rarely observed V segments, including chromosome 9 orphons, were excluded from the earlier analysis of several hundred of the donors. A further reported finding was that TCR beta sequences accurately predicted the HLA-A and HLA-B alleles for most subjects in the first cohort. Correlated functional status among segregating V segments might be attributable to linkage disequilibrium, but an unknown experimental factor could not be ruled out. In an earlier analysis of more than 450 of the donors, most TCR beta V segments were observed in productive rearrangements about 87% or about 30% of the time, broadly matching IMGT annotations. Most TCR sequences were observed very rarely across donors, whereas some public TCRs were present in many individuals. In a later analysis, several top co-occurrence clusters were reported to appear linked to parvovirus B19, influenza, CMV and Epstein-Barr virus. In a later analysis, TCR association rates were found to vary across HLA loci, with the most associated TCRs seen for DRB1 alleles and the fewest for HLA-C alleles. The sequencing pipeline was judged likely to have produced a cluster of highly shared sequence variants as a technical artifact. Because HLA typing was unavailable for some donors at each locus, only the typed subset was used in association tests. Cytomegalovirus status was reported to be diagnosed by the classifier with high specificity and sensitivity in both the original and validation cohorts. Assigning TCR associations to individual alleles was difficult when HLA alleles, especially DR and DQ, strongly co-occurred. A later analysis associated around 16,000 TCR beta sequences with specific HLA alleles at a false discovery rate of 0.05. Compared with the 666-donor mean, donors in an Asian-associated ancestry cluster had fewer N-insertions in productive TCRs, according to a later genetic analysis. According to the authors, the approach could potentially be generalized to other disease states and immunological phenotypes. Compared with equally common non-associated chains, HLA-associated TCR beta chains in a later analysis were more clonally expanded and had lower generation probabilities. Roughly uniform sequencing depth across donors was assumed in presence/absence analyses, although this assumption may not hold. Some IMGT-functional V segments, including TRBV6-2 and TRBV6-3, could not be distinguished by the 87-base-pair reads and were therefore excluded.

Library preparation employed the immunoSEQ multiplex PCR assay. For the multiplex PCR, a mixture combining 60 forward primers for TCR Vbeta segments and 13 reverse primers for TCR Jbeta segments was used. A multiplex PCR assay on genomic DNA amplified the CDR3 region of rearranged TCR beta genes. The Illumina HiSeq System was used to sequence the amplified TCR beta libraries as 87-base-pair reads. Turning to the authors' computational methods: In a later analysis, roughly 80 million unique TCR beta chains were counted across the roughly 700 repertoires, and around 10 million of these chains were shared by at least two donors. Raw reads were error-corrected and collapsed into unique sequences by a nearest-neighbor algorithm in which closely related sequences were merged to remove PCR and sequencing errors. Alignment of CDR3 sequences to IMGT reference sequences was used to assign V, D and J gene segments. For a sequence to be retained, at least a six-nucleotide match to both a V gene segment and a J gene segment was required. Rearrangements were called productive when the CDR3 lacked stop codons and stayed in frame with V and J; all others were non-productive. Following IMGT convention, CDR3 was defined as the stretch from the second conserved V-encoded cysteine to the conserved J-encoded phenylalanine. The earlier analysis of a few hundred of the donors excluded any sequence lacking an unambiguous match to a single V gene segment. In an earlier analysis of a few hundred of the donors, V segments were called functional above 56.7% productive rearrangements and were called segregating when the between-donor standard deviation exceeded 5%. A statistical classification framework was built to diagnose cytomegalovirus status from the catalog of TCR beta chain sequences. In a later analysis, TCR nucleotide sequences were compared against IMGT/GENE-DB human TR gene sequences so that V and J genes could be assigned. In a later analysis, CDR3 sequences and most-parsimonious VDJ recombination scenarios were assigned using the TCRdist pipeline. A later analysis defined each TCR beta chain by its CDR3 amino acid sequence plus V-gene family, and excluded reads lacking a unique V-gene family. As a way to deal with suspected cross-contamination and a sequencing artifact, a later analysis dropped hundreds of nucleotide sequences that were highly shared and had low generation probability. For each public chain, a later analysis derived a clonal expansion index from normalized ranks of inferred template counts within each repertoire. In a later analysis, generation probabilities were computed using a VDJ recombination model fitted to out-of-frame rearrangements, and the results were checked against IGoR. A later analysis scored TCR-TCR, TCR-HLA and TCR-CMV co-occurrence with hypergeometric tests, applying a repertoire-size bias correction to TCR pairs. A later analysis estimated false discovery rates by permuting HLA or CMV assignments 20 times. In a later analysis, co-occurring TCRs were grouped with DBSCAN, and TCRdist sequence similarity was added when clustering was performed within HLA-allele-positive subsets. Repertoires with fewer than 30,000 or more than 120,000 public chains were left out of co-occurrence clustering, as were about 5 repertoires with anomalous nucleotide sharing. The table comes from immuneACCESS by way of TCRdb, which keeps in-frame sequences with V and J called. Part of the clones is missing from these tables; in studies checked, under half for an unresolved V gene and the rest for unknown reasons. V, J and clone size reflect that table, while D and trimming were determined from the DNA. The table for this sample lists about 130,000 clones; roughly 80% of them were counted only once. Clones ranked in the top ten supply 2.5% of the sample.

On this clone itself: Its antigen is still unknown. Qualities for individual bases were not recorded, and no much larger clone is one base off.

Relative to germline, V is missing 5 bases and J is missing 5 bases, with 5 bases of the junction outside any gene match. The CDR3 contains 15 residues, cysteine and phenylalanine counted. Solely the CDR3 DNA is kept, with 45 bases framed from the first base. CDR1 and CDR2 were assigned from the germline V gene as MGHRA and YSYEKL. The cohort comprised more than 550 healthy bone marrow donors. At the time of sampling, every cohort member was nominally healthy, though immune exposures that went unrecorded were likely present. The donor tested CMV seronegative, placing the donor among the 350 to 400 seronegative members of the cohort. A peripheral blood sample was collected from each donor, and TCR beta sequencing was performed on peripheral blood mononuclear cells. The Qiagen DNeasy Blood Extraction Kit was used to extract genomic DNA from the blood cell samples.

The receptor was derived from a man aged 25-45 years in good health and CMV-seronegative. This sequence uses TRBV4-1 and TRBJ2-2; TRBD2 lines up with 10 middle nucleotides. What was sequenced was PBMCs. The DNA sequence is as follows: TGCGCCAGCAGCTACGGACTAGCGGAGACCGGGGAGCTGTTTTTT. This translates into CASSYGLAETGELFF.